A selection of T cell receptor beta chains follows, all from one sample in a study of T cell repertoires in cytomegalovirus infection. TCRdb itself ran the reads through MiXCR, one entry per CDR3 protein. The repertoire includes under 300,000 distinct CDR3 sequences, about a sixth of them detected once, and less than 60% sits in the top ten. The sequencing sample was made of CD8+ T cells from PBMCs. These receptors were collected from a human donor in good health (CMV status not recorded). Some clones in this sample may be carry-over from other donors' samples. Both conserved end residues are part of each CDR3. A D gene is named only where the DNA matches it firmly. Only part of the rows carry a size: once, few, many, or a class if the clone is expanded.

>TRBJ2-2|TRBV7-4|-|-
CASSLEELFF
TGTGCCAGCAGCTTGGAGGAGCTGTTTTTT
>TRBJ1-2|TRBV7-2|-|many
CASSFNGDSNYGYTF
TGTGCCAGCAGCTTTAACGGAGACTCTAACTATGGCTACACCTTC
>TRBJ2-7|TRBV28|-|-
CASSLPQAWAYEQYF
TGTGCCAGCAGTTTACCTCAAGCCTGGGCCTACGAGCAGTACTTC
>TRBJ1-5|TRBV2|-|-
CASRGGNNQPQHF
TGTGCCAGCCGTGGGGGAAACAATCAGCCCCAGCATTTT
>TRBJ1-2|TRBV11-2|TRBD1|-
CASSLDGGTGYGYTF
TGTGCCAGCAGCTTAGACGGGGGGACAGGCTATGGCTACACCTTC
>TRBJ2-1|TRBV6-5|TRBD1|many
CASRPQGTSYNEQFF
TGTGCCAGCAGACCACAGGGGACCTCCTACAATGAGCAGTTCTTC
>TRBJ2-7|TRBV12-5|TRBD2|many
CASGLDGLAGNYEQYF
TGTGCTAGTGGTTTGGATGGACTAGCGGGGAACTACGAGCAGTACTTC
>TRBJ2-3|TRBV5-1|TRBD1|-
CASSPGQGADTQYF
TGCGCCAGCAGCCCTGGACAGGGGGCAGATACGCAGTATTTT
>TRBJ1-4|TRBV10-3|-|-
CAISDGGRNEKLFF
TGTGCCATCAGTGATGGGGGGAGGAATGAAAAACTGTTTTTT
>TRBJ1-3|TRBV28|TRBD1|-
CASRRGTGAGNTIYF
TGTGCCAGCAGACGGGGGACAGGGGCTGGAAACACCATATATTTT
>TRBJ2-1|TRBV28|-|few
CASRSTASYNEQFF
TGTGCCAGCAGGTCGACAGCCTCTTACAATGAGCAGTTCTTC
>TRBJ2-7|TRBV29-1|TRBD1|few
CSVEEVEQGVYEQYF
TGCAGCGTTGAAGAGGTGGAACAGGGGGTTTACGAGCAGTACTTC
>TRBJ1-2|TRBV9|TRBD1|few
CASSSQGRGLSYGYTF
TGTGCCAGCAGCTCCCAGGGGAGGGGGCTTAGCTATGGCTACACCTTC
>TRBJ1-2|TRBV28|-|many
CASSAGLPNYGYTF
TGTGCCAGCAGCGCCGGGTTACCTAACTATGGCTACACCTTC
>TRBJ1-4|TRBV10-3|TRBD1|-
CAISASGTGGSKEKLFF
TGTGCCATCAGTGCCTCCGGGACAGGGGGTTCAAAGGAAAAACTGTTTTTT
>TRBJ2-4|TRBV15|TRBD1|-
CATSRGQGSNIQYF
TGTGCCACCAGCAGAGGACAGGGTTCGAACATTCAGTACTTC
>TRBJ1-1|TRBV7-9|-|few
CASSLSFETGNTEAFF
TGTGCCAGCAGCCTATCCTTTGAGACAGGGAACACTGAAGCTTTCTTT
>TRBJ1-1|TRBV5-1|-|-
CASSLITVQNTEAFF
TGCGCCAGCAGCTTGATCACAGTTCAGAACACTGAAGCTTTCTTT
>TRBJ1-1|TRBV10-3|-|many
CAINGGNTEAFF
TGTGCCATCAATGGGGGTAACACTGAAGCTTTCTTT
>TRBJ2-7|TRBV7-9|-|many
CASSLGTTYEQYF
TGTGCCAGCAGCTTAGGTACCACCTACGAGCAGTACTTC
>TRBJ1-3|TRBV5-1|-|-
CASSLASGLDGNTIYF
TGCGCCAGCAGCTTGGCTTCTGGACTTGATGGAAACACCATATATTTT
>TRBJ1-2|TRBV6-2/TRBV6-3|TRBD1|once
CASTPDRDYGYTF
TGTGCCAGCACCCCGGACAGGGACTATGGCTACACCTTC
>TRBJ1-2|TRBV29-1|-|-
CSAEMRADGYTF
TGCAGCGCTGAGATGAGGGCCGATGGCTACACCTTC
>TRBJ2-2|TRBV7-2|TRBD2|-
CASSLLPNGGAGTGELFF
TGTGCCAGCAGCTTGTTGCCTAACGGGGGGGCGGGCACCGGGGAGCTGTTTTTT
>TRBJ2-3|TRBV6-6|-|-
CASSPLGVEGPDTQYF
TGTGCCAGCAGTCCGCTAGGTGTGGAGGGGCCAGATACGCAGTATTTT
>TRBJ1-1|TRBV28|-|few
CASRLLLRGTEAFF
TGTGCCAGCAGGCTACTCCTGCGCGGCACTGAAGCTTTCTTT
>TRBJ2-4|TRBV5-6|-|few
CASSPGNLAKNIQYF
TGTGCCAGCAGCCCGGGGAATTTAGCCAAAAACATTCAGTACTTC
>TRBJ2-1|TRBV11-2|TRBD2|many
CASSPRTSGGHNEQFF
TGTGCCAGCAGCCCCCGGACTAGCGGGGGGCACAATGAGCAGTTCTTC
>TRBJ2-5|TRBV15|-|-
CATRKAREETQYF
TGTGCCACCAGGAAAGCCAGAGAAGAGACCCAGTACTTC
>TRBJ2-5|TRBV20-1|-|many
CSARDLRVARETQYF
TGCAGTGCTAGAGATCTTCGGGTAGCACGCGAGACCCAGTACTTC
>TRBJ2-1|TRBV20-1|TRBD2|-
CSARGGGAFYTGYEQFF
TGCAGTGCTAGGGGCGGGGGGGCGTTTTACACGGGGTATGAGCAGTTCTTC
>TRBJ1-2|TRBV29-1|-|few
CSVEGTPGSGYGYTF
TGCAGCGTTGAGGGGACCCCCGGGTCGGGCTATGGCTACACCTTC
>TRBJ2-5|TRBV7-9|TRBD1|many
CASSSNRQGTQETQYF
TGTGCCAGCAGCTCTAACCGACAGGGAACTCAAGAGACCCAGTACTTC
>TRBJ2-7|TRBV6-2/TRBV6-3|-|few
CASLGTYEQYF
TGTGCCAGCCTTGGCACCTACGAGCAGTACTTC
>TRBJ2-2|TRBV19|-|few
CASVDESTGELFF
TGTGCCAGTGTGGACGAGAGCACCGGGGAGCTGTTTTTT
>TRBJ1-2|TRBV29-1|-|few
CSVDPGDNYGYTF
TGCAGCGTTGATCCTGGAGACAACTATGGCTACACCTTC
>TRBJ2-7|TRBV29-1|TRBD1|few
CSVRTGERYEQYF
TGCAGCGTCCGGACAGGGGAAAGATACGAGCAGTACTTC
>TRBJ1-4|TRBV4-1|-|many
CASSQDEVQMSEKLFF
TGCGCCAGCAGCCAAGATGAGGTACAGATGAGTGAAAAACTGTTTTTT
>TRBJ2-1|TRBV9|TRBD2|-
CASSPFGGGENEQFF
TGTGCCAGCAGCCCCTTTGGCGGGGGGGAGAATGAGCAGTTCTTC
>TRBJ2-7|TRBV19|-|many
CASSMTGSAYEQYF
TGTGCCAGTAGTATGACGGGGTCCGCCTACGAGCAGTACTTC
>TRBJ1-2|TRBV19|TRBD1|-
CASRPQGAPDGYTF
TGTGCCAGTAGACCACAGGGGGCGCCGGATGGCTACACCTTC
>TRBJ2-7|TRBV7-9|-|many
CASSSPQEYSSYEQYF
TGTGCCAGCAGCTCCCCGCAGGAATACAGCTCCTACGAGCAGTACTTC
>TRBJ1-3|TRBV4-3|-|-
CASSQDWGSGNTIYF
TGCGCCAGCAGCCAAGATTGGGGGTCTGGAAACACCATATATTTT
>TRBJ1-2|TRBV6-5|-|few
CASSPPGIVNYGYTF
TGTGCCAGCAGCCCCCCGGGTATCGTTAACTATGGCTACACCTTC
>TRBJ2-1|TRBV5-1|-|many
CASSLTGDWDEQFF
TGCGCCAGCAGCCTCACAGGGGACTGGGATGAGCAGTTCTTC
>TRBJ1-2|TRBV27|-|-
CASSLRDLGPGYTF
TGTGCCAGCAGTCTCCGGGACCTCGGGCCTGGCTACACCTTC
>TRBJ2-7|TRBV29-1|-|-
CSVVRGNDYEQYF
TGCAGCGTTGTAAGGGGTAACGACTACGAGCAGTACTTC
>TRBJ1-5|TRBV19|-|many
CASSVNSNQPQHF
TGTGCCAGTAGTGTCAATAGCAATCAGCCCCAGCATTTT
>TRBJ1-1|TRBV20-1|-|many
CSASRENTEAFF
TGCAGTGCTTCCCGGGAAAACACTGAAGCTTTCTTT
>TRBJ1-5|TRBV18|-|-
CASSPPGHQPQHF
TGTGCCAGCTCACCACCAGGACATCAGCCCCAGCATTTT
>TRBJ1-5|TRBV7-8|TRBD1|many
CASSPRTGNQPQHF
TGTGCCAGCAGCCCCAGGACAGGAAATCAGCCCCAGCATTTT
>TRBJ2-7|TRBV12-3/TRBV12-4|TRBD1|-
CASSLVGQGYEQYF
TGTGCCAGCAGTTTAGTGGGACAGGGCTACGAGCAGTACTTC
>TRBJ2-5|TRBV7-6|TRBD2|many
CASSLGTSGGLGETQYF
TGTGCCAGCAGCTTAGGGACTAGCGGGGGCCTGGGGGAGACCCAGTACTTC
>TRBJ2-1|TRBV7-2|TRBD2|many
CASSLSGRGGYNEQFF
TGTGCCAGCAGCCTCTCGGGGAGGGGAGGATACAATGAGCAGTTCTTC
>TRBJ2-1|TRBV19|TRBD1|many
CASSIPRTGFNEQFF
TGTGCCAGTAGTATCCCCCGGACAGGGTTCAATGAGCAGTTCTTC